This T cell receptor (beta chain) is from a study of blood T cell repertoires in COVID-19. Study-wide background: Sites across the United States, Italy and Spain contributed samples from acute and convalescent COVID-19. Nucleic acid was either cDNA or gDNA, and it came from T cells, B-cell-depleted T cells, or PBMCs.

Here immunoSEQ multiplex PCR was the method, and the copy in TCRdb shows in-frame clones only, minus some. This sample yields 150,000 to 200,000 clones, of which 80% to 90% are seen a single time; about 14% belongs to the top ten. Sequenced input: peripheral blood. This receptor was identified in a woman in her 70s with COVID-19, enrolled during active disease.

In DNA, the CDR3 is TGTGCCAGCAGTTTGAGGGCTGCAAGCTATGGCTACACCTTC. Translating it yields CASSLRAASYGYTF. The rearrangement uses TRBV28 and TRBJ1-2; D remains ambiguous. This CDR3 has 14 amino acids. Germline V gene sequence: CDR1 MDHEN, CDR2 SYDVKM. V gave up 3 bases and J gave up 4 bases, with 12 bases separating them.